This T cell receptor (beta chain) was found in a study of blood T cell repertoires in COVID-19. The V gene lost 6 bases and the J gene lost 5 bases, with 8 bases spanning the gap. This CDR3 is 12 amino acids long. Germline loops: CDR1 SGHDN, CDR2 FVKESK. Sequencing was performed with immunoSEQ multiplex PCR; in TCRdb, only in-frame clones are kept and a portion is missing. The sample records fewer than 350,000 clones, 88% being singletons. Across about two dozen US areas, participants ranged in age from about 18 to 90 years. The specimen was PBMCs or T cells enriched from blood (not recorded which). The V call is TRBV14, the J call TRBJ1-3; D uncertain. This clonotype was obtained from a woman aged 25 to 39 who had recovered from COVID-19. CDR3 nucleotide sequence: TGTGCCAGCAGTCAGACAAGAAACACCATATATTTT. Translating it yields CASSQTRNTIYF. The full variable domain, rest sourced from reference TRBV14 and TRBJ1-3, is EAGVTQFPSHSVIEKGQTVTLRCDPISGHDNLYWYRRVMGKEIKFLLHFVKESKQDESGMPNNRFLAERTGGTYSTLKVQPAELEDSGVYFCASSQTRNTIYFGEGSWLTVV.